Listed below are T cell receptor beta chains from one sample, sequenced in a study of CD8 T cells in Susac syndrome. From the immunoSEQ multiplex PCR reads, TCRdb called clonotypes with MiXCR, one entry per CDR3 protein. The profile shows about 120,000 distinct CDR3 sequences, 90% to 95% of them singletons. Sequences were obtained from CD8+ T cells from PBMCs. The source of these receptors is a human donor with Susac syndrome. CDR3s leave out the opening cysteine and the closing phenylalanine or tryptophan. Each record gives: D gene, J gene, V gene, CDR3 protein. D genes are given only for firm matches.

. | TRBJ2-2 | TRBV21-1 | ASSKEGAGELF
. | TRBJ1-4 | TRBV5-1 | ASSLVGDEKLF
TRBD1 | TRBJ2-2 | TRBV20-1 | SAGTGERDTGELF
. | TRBJ2-2 | TRBV6-5 | ASSYGAGAYTGELF
. | TRBJ2-1 | TRBV30 | AWSVEAWRDEQF
. | TRBJ2-2 | TRBV19 | ASSIIGGSGELF
TRBD2 | TRBJ2-7 | TRBV11-2 | ASSSYSGRGYEQY
. | TRBJ1-1 | TRBV29-1 | SVDMETEAF
TRBD1 | TRBJ2-7 | TRBV14 | ASSLGQGLFYEQY
. | TRBJ1-1 | TRBV20-1 | SARVSLEAF
. | TRBJ2-7 | TRBV30 | AWTSGNYEQY
TRBD2 | TRBJ2-1 | TRBV6-1 | ASIQGLAGPISYNEQF
. | TRBJ1-2 | TRBV4-1 | ASSQAREINYGYT
. | TRBJ1-1 | TRBV12-3/TRBV12-4 | ASSPPVRGTEAF
TRBD1 | TRBJ2-1 | TRBV12-3/TRBV12-4 | ASSGQGADNEQF
TRBD1 | TRBJ1-1 | TRBV20-1 | SAKTGGDSNTEAF
. | TRBJ1-1 | TRBV30 | AWSVQGSSEAF
TRBD1 | TRBJ2-7 | TRBV5-4 | ASSPQSAMTGSHEQY
TRBD2 | TRBJ2-7 | TRBV12-3/TRBV12-4 | ASSSTLAGEQY
TRBD1 | TRBJ1-2 | TRBV9 | ASAGTGDNYGYT
. | TRBJ2-7 | TRBV7-2 | ASSSNPDRNYEQY
. | TRBJ1-1 | TRBV7-9 | ASSLGSQEEAF
. | TRBJ2-3 | TRBV20-1 | SARVINRPADTQY
. | TRBJ2-5 | TRBV4-1 | ASSYFRDYQETQY
. | TRBJ2-1 | TRBV5-6 | ASSLEVSSYNEQF
. | TRBJ2-7 | TRBV5-6 | ASSPGHPYEQY
. | TRBJ2-3 | TRBV3-1 | ASSQDGSGDTQY
TRBD1 | TRBJ2-7 | TRBV4-2 | ASSQGQGLIPYEQY
. | TRBJ2-2 | TRBV12-3/TRBV12-4 | ASTLKLAPERLF
. | TRBJ2-5 | TRBV30 | AWSVVVWETQY
. | TRBJ1-2 | TRBV24-1 | ATSDSQTAYGYT
. | TRBJ2-1 | TRBV15 | ATSARDGTTLFEEQF
TRBD2 | TRBJ2-3 | TRBV27 | ASSLFPSGGGDTQY
. | TRBJ1-2 | TRBV12-3/TRBV12-4 | ATCFLGLGYT
. | TRBJ2-5 | TRBV2 | ASSGSGSLGETQY
TRBD1 | TRBJ2-1 | TRBV7-9 | ASSLRQGPYDVNEQF
TRBD1 | TRBJ2-1 | TRBV9 | ASSSPSGTGSYNEQF
. | TRBJ2-4 | TRBV11-2 | ASGHDYRVAKNIQY
TRBD2 | TRBJ2-4 | TRBV7-8 | ASSLSRGAGGPTIQY
. | TRBJ2-7 | TRBV5-4 | ASSDTGYEQY
TRBD1 | TRBJ2-7 | TRBV29-1 | SVPVPGQGNEQY
. | TRBJ1-1 | TRBV7-9 | ASIKGAMNTEAF
. | TRBJ2-5 | TRBV9 | ASSGGGSQETQY
TRBD2 | TRBJ2-3 | TRBV6-4 | ASSDSAGGQDTQY
. | TRBJ1-2 | TRBV12-3/TRBV12-4 | ASSLAGTDPHGYT
. | TRBJ2-7 | TRBV27 | ASSLSFSYEQY
. | TRBJ1-5 | TRBV6-5 | ASSFNQPQH
TRBD1 | TRBJ1-5 | TRBV18 | ASSPTGEGINQPQH
TRBD2 | TRBJ2-2 | TRBV20-1 | SARDTHSGTGELF
TRBD2 | TRBJ2-3 | TRBV9 | ASSDELAGSTDTQY
TRBD2 | TRBJ2-7 | TRBV4-2 | ASSQDYGGRANEQY
TRBD1 | TRBJ1-2 | TRBV14 | ASSQIDGGTGEGYT
. | TRBJ2-1 | TRBV20-1 | SARGWRNYNEQF
TRBD1 | TRBJ1-4 | TRBV7-9 | ASSPPTGANEKLF
TRBD2 | TRBJ2-3 | TRBV13 | ASANGRAKGRTDTQY
. | TRBJ2-7 | TRBV7-6 | ASSYSSGYEQY
. | TRBJ1-1 | TRBV27 | ASSLGVGENTEAF
TRBD1 | TRBJ2-5 | TRBV4-1 | ASSFDRGLETQY
. | TRBJ2-5 | TRBV19 | ASSIRFSFQETQY